These 29 T cell receptor beta chains were all obtained from the same sample, sequenced in a study of shared clonotypes between healthy human individuals. Assay: immunoSEQ multiplex PCR; the TCRdb copy retains only in-frame clones and omits some. The table lists approximately 740,000 clones, 74% of them singletons. The source material was memory CD4+ T cells sorted from blood. Documented subset: CD45RA-negative fraction. The receptors derive from a woman between 25 and 40 years old in good health.

This clone was found once. The chain carries TRBV29-1 and TRBJ2-4; TRBD1 matches at 8 bases. The germline CDR1 and CDR2 sequences are SQVTM and ANQGSEA. J was trimmed by 0 bases and V by 5 bases; bases with no gene match: 3. This CDR3 is built from 14 residues. CDR3 coding DNA: TGCAGCGTTTCACAGGGGGGAGCCAAAAACATTCAGTACTTC. Its translation: CSVSQGGAKNIQYF.

The chain uses TRBV6-5 and TRBJ2-7; unclear D gene. CDR3 length: 15 amino acids. Germline V gene data show CDR1 as MNHEY and CDR2 as SVGAGI. Trimming cost V 0 bases and J 7 bases, with 16 bases left between them. The CDR3, as DNA: TGTGCCAGCAGTTACTCGATGGCAGGACCACTTGAGCAGTACTTC. It translates to CASSYSMAGPLEQYF.

This clone occurred a few times. V gene TRBV11-3 combines with J gene TRBJ2-2; D tentatively reads TRBD1 or TRBD2 (6 bases each). The CDR3 has 15 amino acids. V was clipped by 3 bases and J by 5 bases, with 13 bases between them. Germline CDR1 and CDR2: SGHNT and YENEEA. Here the CDR3 DNA reads TGTGCCAGCAGCTTGTCGGGGGCGCAGACCGGGGAGCTGTTTTTT. It translates to CASSLSGAQTGELFF.

V gene TRBV29-1 combines with J gene TRBJ2-7, with 8 bases identical to TRBD2. The CDR3 covers 11 residues. The J segment lost 13 bases and the V segment lost 5 bases, leaving 10 bases of the junction unmatched. Germline V CDR1 and CDR2: SQVTM, ANQGSEA. The CDR3 reads CSVSSGGMTYF. CDR3 DNA: TGCAGCGTTTCCTCGGGGGGGATGACTTACTTC.

The chain links TRBV5-8 to TRBJ1-3; D is unresolved. This CDR3 is built from 15 residues. CDR1 and CDR2 from the germline V gene are SGHTS and YDEGEE. V shed 1 base and J shed 4 bases, with 12 bases lying between them. Here the CDR3 reads CASSLRGTVGNTIYF. The CDR3, as DNA: TGTGCCAGCAGCTTGCGAGGTACCGTGGGAAACACCATATATTTT.

The V call is TRBV6-1, the J call TRBJ2-4, with TRBD2 identical over 13 bases. CDR3 length: 14 residues. Germline V gives CDR1 MNHNS, CDR2 SASEGT. With V trimmed by 7 bases and J by 11 bases, 8 bases remained unmatched. CDR3 region: CASTVGTSGKFQYF. The CDR3 nucleotides are TGTGCCAGCACGGTTGGGACTAGCGGGAAATTTCAGTACTTC.

The chain is built from TRBV19 and TRBJ2-3, with 7 bases fitting TRBD1. The germline CDR1 and CDR2 sequences are LNHDA and SQIVND (reference sequence). This CDR3 has 19 residues. Losses at the gene ends were 3 bases for V and 2 bases for J; bases not matched to a gene: 17. CDR3 sequence: CASSIRKTWTGLITDTQYF. CDR3 nucleotides: TGTGCCAGTAGTATCCGGAAAACCTGGACAGGCCTTATCACAGATACGCAGTATTTT.

Notes on this clone: Only one base separates this from a far larger clonotype, so it likely reflects a read error. The gene calls are TRBV4-1 and TRBJ2-7; 8 bases are a match to TRBD2. Trimming at V came to 3 bases and at J to 0 bases, leaving 4 bases not matched to a gene. Germline loops: CDR1 MGHRA, CDR2 YSYEKL. The CDR3 covers 15 residues. The CDR3 region has the DNA TGCGCCAGCAGCCAGGTAGCGGGGAACTCCTACGAGCAGTACTTC. This sequence encodes CASSQVAGNSYEQYF.

The chain recombines TRBV2 with TRBJ2-3; D is unclear. V was trimmed by 7 bases and J by 0 bases, leaving 11 bases between them. This CDR3 spans 14 amino acids. CDR1 and CDR2 (germline): SNHLY, FYNNEI. The CDR3 sequence: CASIGHTSTDTQYF. The DNA for the CDR3 is TGTGCCAGCATCGGGCACACAAGCACAGATACGCAGTATTTT.

A word on this clone: This could be a read error, since a much larger clone is one nucleotide away. This chain links TRBV25-1 with TRBJ1-1; a possible D gene is TRBD1 (6 bases). The V end was cut by 6 bases, the J end by 2 bases, with 10 bases between. This CDR3 has 13 residues. The germline CDR1 and CDR2 sequences are MGHDK and SYGVNS. The CDR3 nucleotides are TGTGCCAGCAGCCGACAGGAAAACACTGAAGCTTTCTTT. Its translation: CASSRQENTEAFF.

The chain combines TRBV29-1 with TRBJ2-5; D unclear. The CDR3 extends over 13 amino acids. Trimming stripped 3 bases from V and 1 base from J, with 9 bases between. Germline values: CDR1 SQVTM, CDR2 ANQGSEA. CDR3 coding DNA: TGCAGCGTTGACGGGCCCATCCAAGAGACCCAGTACTTC. As protein: CSVDGPIQETQYF.

This clone showed up many times. This chain joins TRBV2 and TRBJ1-1, with 7 bases identical to TRBD1. The CDR3 is 15 amino acids. V gave up 4 bases and J gave up 1 base; unmatched junction bases: 6. CDR1 is SNHLY and CDR2 is FYNNEI in the germline V gene. The CDR3 reads CASSGRQGGNTEAFF. The CDR3 DNA sequence: TGTGCCAGCAGTGGACGACAGGGCGGGAACACTGAAGCTTTCTTT.

V usage is TRBV5-4 and J usage is TRBJ2-3; TRBD2 matches at 16 bases. Germline CDR1 reads SGHNT; CDR2 reads YYREEE (reference sequence). This CDR3 region has 15 residues. V lost 6 bases, J lost 10 bases, and 8 bases stayed unmatched. CDR3: CASNHGTSGRGAQYF. In DNA, the CDR3 is TGTGCCAGCAACCACGGGACTAGCGGGAGGGGAGCGCAGTATTTT. Variable domain in full (rest from reference TRBV5-4 and TRBJ2-3): ETGVTQSPTHLIKTRGQQVTLRCSSQSGHNTVSWYQQALGQGPQFIFQYYREEENGRGNFPPRFSGLQFPNYSSELNVNALELDDSALYLCASNHGTSGRGAQYFGPGTRLTVL.

CDR3 sequence reads: CASSNGGRGYTF. CDR3 nucleotide sequence: TGTGCCAGCAGCAACGGGGGGCGAGGCTACACCTTC. This chain connects TRBV6-5 to TRBJ1-2; a possible D gene is TRBD1 (6 bases). The V end lost 6 bases, the J end lost 8 bases, and 13 bases lay between the germline ends. The germline CDR1 and CDR2 sequences are MNHEY and SVGAGI. CDR3 length: 12 residues.

V gene TRBV28 combines with J gene TRBJ1-2; D remains unclear. The CDR3 is 15 residues long. Germline lookup yields CDR1 MDHEN and CDR2 SYDVKM. Trimming removed 7 bases from V and 4 bases from J, with 19 bases in between. The CDR3 DNA follows: TGTGCCAGCACCGTTTTCCCGTCCCAATCCTATGGCTACACCTTC. Its translation: CASTVFPSQSYGYTF.

V is TRBV5-6 and J is TRBJ1-4; D is possibly TRBD1 (6 bases). Germline V lookup: CDR1 SGHDT, CDR2 YYEEEE. This CDR3 contains 13 residues. V was trimmed by 4 bases and J by 8 bases, leaving 12 bases between them. CDR3 sequence: CASSPIGGEKLFF. CDR3 coding DNA: TGTGCCAGCAGCCCTATCGGGGGCGAAAAACTGTTTTTT. The full variable domain, its missing parts supplied by reference TRBV5-6 and TRBJ1-4, is DAGVTQSPTHLIKTRGQQVTLRCSPKSGHDTVSWYQQALGQGPQFIFQYYEEEERQRGNFPDRFSGHQFPNYSSELNVNALLLGDSALYLCASSPIGGEKLFFGSGTQLSVL.

This clone was observed at least ten times. The chain has TRBV5-1 and TRBJ2-2; 9 bases agree with TRBD2. The germline V gene encodes CDR1 SGHRS and CDR2 YFSETQ. Trimming removed 2 bases from V and 0 bases from J; junction bases left unmatched: 2. The CDR3 is made up of 16 amino acids. The CDR3 spells CASSLRLAANTGELFF. DNA of the CDR3: TGCGCCAGCAGCTTACGACTAGCGGCGAACACCGGGGAGCTGTTTTTT.

The rearrangement uses TRBV6-1 and TRBJ2-2; no clear D gene. This CDR3 region has 15 residues. V was trimmed by 3 bases and J by 1 base, leaving 9 bases between them. The germline CDR1 and CDR2 sequences are MNHNS and SASEGT. DNA of the CDR3: TGTGCCAGCAGTGATTACTATCTGAACACCGGGGAGCTGTTTTTT. Translated: CASSDYYLNTGELFF.

The chain is built from TRBV7-6 and TRBJ1-2; 9 bases align to TRBD1. CDR1 and CDR2 (germline): SGHVS, FNYEAQ. CDR3 length equals 15 residues. The V gene end was trimmed by 5 bases and the J gene end by 7 bases; junction bases not matched to a gene: 11. The CDR3 loop is CASSQRDRADGGYTF. The DNA for the CDR3 is TGTGCCAGCAGCCAGAGGGACAGGGCTGACGGTGGCTACACCTTC.

This chain joins TRBV6-5 and TRBJ1-2; 9 bases line up with TRBD1. Germline lookup yields CDR1 MNHEY and CDR2 SVGAGI. CDR3 length equals 16 residues. Trimming at V came to 4 bases and at J to 6 bases, leaving 12 bases not matched to a gene. The CDR3 is CASSSRIGTGFNGYTF. The CDR3 region has the DNA TGTGCCAGCAGTTCTCGCATCGGGACAGGGTTCAATGGCTACACCTTC.

The chain links TRBV7-9 to TRBJ2-6; TRBD1 is a possible D gene (5 bases). CDR1 SEHNR and CDR2 FQNEAQ come from the germline V gene (reference sequence). The CDR3 contains 15 residues. The V and J ends lost 3 bases and 3 bases respectively, with 9 bases between them. CDR3 loop: CASSLTDLGANVLTF. DNA of the CDR3: TGTGCCAGCAGCTTGACAGATCTTGGGGCCAACGTCCTGACTTTC.

The chain has TRBV4-1 and TRBJ1-2; 8 positions agree with TRBD1. J gave up 0 bases and V 2 bases, and 2 bases lay outside the gene matches. Germline assignment: CDR1 MGHRA and CDR2 YSYEKL. CDR3 length: 15 amino acids. The chain's CDR3 is CASSQPDRANYGYTF. The CDR3 region has the DNA TGCGCCAGCAGCCAACCGGACAGGGCTAACTATGGCTACACCTTC.

The chain recombines TRBV2 with TRBJ1-5; D unresolved. Trimming left V 4 bases short and J 2 bases short, with 12 bases between. Germline V gene data show CDR1 as SNHLY and CDR2 as FYNNEI. CDR3 length equals 15 residues. The CDR3 reads CASSVDQVGNQPQHF. CDR3 sequence (DNA): TGTGCCAGCAGTGTGGACCAAGTAGGCAATCAGCCCCAGCATTTT.

About this clone itself: The identical CDR3 is also encoded by other nucleotide sequences in the sample. The chain joins TRBV11-2 to TRBJ2-7, with a weak D call TRBD2 (5 bases). Germline V gene data show CDR1 as SGHAT and CDR2 as FQNNGV. This CDR3 is built from 13 residues. V was trimmed by 2 bases and J by 1 base, leaving 6 bases between them. The CDR3 bases are TGTGCCAGCAGCTTACGGACTTCCTACGAGCAGTACTTC. It yields the protein CASSLRTSYEQYF.

The chain couples TRBV30 to TRBJ1-2, with a tentative D call TRBD1 (6 bases). The V and J ends lost 2 bases and 5 bases respectively, with 15 bases between them. Germline V gene data show CDR1 as GTSNPN and CDR2 as SVGIG (reference sequence). This CDR3 region has 14 residues. CDR3 sequence: CAWSRDIYPYGYTF. The CDR3 region has the DNA TGTGCCTGGAGTCGGGACATTTATCCATATGGCTACACCTTC.

V is TRBV11-2 and J is TRBJ2-2; TRBD1 agrees at 10 bases. The CDR3 runs 15 residues. V lost 3 bases, J lost 7 bases, and 5 bases stayed unmatched. CDR1 and CDR2 (germline): SGHAT, FQNNGV. CDR3: CASSFATGGNGELFF. The CDR3, as DNA: TGTGCCAGCAGCTTTGCGACAGGGGGCAACGGGGAGCTGTTTTTT.

The chain carries TRBV7-6 and TRBJ2-1; 8 nucleotides align to TRBD2. Trimming removed 4 bases from V and 15 bases from J; junction bases left unmatched: 11. CDR1 and CDR2 from the germline V gene are SGHVS and FNYEAQ. CDR3 size: 13 residues. The DNA for the CDR3 is TGTGCCAGCAGCTCGTTGGCGGGGACTAGTCCGTTCTTC. Amino acids: CASSSLAGTSPFF.

This clone was observed a few times. The V gene is TRBV30, the J gene TRBJ2-7; 12 bases map to TRBD1. The CDR3 is 15 amino acids. Germline V gene sequence: CDR1 GTSNPN, CDR2 SVGIG (reference sequence). V shed 2 bases, J shed 6 bases, and the junction held 8 bases outside the gene matches. The CDR3 sequence is CAWSRGGTGGAEQYF. The CDR3 nucleotides read TGTGCCTGGAGTCGTGGGGGGACAGGGGGCGCCGAGCAGTACTTC.

The gene calls are TRBV23-1 and TRBJ1-2; 7 positions match TRBD1. TRBV23-1 counts as an open reading frame of uncertain function. The V and J ends lost 2 bases and 6 bases, in that order; junction bases with no gene match: 9. CDR3 length equals 15 residues. The CDR3 sequence is CASSQIKGTAHGYTF. The CDR3 nucleotides are TGCGCCAGCAGTCAAATCAAGGGGACAGCCCATGGCTACACCTTC.